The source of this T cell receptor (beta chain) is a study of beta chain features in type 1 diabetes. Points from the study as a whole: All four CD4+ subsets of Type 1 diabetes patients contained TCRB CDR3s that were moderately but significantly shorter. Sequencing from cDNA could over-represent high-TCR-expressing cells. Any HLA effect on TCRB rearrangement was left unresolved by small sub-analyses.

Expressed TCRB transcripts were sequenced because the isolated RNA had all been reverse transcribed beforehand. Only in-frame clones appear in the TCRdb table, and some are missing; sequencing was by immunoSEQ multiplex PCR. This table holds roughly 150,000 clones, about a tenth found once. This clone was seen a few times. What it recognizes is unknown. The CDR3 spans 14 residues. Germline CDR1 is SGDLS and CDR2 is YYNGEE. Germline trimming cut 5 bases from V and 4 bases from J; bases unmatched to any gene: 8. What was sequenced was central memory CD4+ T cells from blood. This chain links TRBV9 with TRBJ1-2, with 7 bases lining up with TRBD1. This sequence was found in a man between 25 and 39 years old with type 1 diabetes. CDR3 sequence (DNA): TGTGCCAGCAGAGACAGGGAAAACCGCTATGGCTACACCTTC. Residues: CASRDRENRYGYTF.